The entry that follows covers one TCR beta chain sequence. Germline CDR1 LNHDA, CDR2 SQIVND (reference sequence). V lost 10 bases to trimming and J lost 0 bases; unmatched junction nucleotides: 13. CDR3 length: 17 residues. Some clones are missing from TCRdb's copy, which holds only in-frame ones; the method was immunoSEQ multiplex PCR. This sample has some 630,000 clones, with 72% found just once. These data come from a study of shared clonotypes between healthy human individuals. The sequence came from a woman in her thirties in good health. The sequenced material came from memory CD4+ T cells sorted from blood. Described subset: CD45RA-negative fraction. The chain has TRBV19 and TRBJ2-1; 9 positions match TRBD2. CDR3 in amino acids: CATKQLAGHRSYNEQFF. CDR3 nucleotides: TGTGCCACCAAACAACTAGCGGGCCACCGCTCCTACAATGAGCAGTTCTTC.